The present TCR beta chain was sequenced within a study of molecular identifiers for immune sequencing clone quantification. The study, taken as a whole, reports: Highly expanded clones may be undercounted when identical TCR molecules share barcodes.

Listed TCR primers, together with previously described methods, were used for the bulk TCR libraries. TCRdb independently ran MiXCR on the PCR reads; one entry per CDR3 protein. The data contain about 320,000 distinct CDR3 sequences, about a quarter of them singletons. Sorting defined naive CD8 T cells as CD8+CD4-CCR7+CD45RA+. This CDR3 has 15 residues. Germline CDR1 LGHNA, CDR2 YNFKEQ. With 0 bases removed from V and 2 bases from J, the gap between germline ends came to 11 bases. In the case of this clonotype: Its target is unknown.

Input material: naive CD8+ T cells from blood, with Jurkat cell RNA spiked in. Specified subset: FACS-sorted CD8+CD4-CCR7+CD45RA+ naive T cells. The rearrangement joins TRBV4-2 to TRBJ2-7; no firm D call. The sequence was obtained from a human donor in good health. Some libraries in this study had Jurkat cell RNA spiked in. The CDR3 loop is CASSQDREATYEQYF. The CDR3 DNA is TGTGCCAGCAGCCAAGACCGAGAAGCAACCTACGAGCAGTACTTC.